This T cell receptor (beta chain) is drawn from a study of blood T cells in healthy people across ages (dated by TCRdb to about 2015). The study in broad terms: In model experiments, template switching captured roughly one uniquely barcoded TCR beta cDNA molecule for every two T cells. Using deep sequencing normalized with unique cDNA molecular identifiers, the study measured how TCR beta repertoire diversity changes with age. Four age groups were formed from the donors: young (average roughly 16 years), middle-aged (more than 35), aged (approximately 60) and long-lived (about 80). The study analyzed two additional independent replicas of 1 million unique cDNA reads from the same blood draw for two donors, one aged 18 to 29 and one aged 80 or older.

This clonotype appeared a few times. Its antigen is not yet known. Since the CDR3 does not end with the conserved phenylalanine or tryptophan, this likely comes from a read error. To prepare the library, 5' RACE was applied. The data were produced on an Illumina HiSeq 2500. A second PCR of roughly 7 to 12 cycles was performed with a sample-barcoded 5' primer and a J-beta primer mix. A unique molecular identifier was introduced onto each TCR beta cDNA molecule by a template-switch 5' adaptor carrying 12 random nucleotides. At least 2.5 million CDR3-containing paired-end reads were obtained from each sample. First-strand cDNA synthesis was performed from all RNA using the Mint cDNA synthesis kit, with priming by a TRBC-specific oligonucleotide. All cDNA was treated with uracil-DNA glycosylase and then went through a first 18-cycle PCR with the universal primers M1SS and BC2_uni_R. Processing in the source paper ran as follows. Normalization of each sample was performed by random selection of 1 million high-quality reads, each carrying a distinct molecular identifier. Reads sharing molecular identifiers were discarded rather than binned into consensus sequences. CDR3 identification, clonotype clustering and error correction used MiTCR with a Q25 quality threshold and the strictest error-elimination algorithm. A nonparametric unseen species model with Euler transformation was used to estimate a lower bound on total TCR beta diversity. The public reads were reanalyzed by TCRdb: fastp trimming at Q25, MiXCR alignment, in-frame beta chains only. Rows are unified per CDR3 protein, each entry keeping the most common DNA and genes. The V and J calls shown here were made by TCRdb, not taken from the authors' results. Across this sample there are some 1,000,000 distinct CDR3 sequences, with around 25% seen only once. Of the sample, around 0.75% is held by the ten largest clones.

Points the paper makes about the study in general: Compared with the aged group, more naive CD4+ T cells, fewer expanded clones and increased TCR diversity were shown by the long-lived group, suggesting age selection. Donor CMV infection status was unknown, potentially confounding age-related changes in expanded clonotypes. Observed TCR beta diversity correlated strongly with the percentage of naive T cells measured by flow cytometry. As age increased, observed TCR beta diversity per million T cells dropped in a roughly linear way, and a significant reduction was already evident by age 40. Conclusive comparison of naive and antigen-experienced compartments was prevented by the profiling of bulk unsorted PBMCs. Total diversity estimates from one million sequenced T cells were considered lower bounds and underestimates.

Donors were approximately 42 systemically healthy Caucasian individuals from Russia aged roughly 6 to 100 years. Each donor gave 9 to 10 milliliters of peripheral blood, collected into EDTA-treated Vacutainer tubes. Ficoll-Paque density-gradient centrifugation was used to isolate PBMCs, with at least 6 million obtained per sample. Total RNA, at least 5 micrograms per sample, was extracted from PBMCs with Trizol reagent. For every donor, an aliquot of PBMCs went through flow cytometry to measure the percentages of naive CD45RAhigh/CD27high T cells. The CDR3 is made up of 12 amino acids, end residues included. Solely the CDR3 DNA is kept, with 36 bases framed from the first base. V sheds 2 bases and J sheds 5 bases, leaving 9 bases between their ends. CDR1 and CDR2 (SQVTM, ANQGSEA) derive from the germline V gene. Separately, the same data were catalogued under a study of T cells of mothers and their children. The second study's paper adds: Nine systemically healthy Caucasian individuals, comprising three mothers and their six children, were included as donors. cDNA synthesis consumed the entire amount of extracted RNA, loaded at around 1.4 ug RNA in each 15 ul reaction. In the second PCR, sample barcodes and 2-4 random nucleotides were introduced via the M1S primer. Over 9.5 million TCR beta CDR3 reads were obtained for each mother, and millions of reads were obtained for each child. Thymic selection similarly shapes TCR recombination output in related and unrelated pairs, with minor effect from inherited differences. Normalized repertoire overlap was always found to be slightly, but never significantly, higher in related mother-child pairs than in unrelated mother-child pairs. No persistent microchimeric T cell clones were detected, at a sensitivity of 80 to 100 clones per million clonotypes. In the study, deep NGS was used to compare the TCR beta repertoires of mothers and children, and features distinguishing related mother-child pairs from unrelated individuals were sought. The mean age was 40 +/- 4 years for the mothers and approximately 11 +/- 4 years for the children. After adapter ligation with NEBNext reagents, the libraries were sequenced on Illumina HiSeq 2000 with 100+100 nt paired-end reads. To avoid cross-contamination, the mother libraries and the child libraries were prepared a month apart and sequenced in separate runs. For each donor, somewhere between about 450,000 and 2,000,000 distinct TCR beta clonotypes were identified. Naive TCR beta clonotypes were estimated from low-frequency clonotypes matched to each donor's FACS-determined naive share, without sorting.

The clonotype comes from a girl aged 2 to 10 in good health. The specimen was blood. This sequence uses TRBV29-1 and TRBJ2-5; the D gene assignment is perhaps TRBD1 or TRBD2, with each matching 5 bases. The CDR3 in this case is CSVELGEETQYV. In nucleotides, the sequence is TGCAGCGTTGAATTGGGGGAGGAGACCCAGTACGTC.